This TCR beta chain was recovered during a study of T-cell reconstitution after alpha-beta-depleted transplantation in children. This clonotype was detected a few times. Trimming took off 5 bases at V and 3 bases at J, with 8 bases between the two ends. This CDR3 is 12 amino acids long. CDR1 is SGHVS and CDR2 is FNYEAQ in the germline V gene. Library preparation (for TCRbeta) was performed with unique molecular identifiers. TCRdb processed the PCR reads anew with MiXCR; each CDR3 protein has one entry. Seen here are fewer than 550,000 distinct CDR3 sequences, approximately 10% observed once, and the top ten hold 11% to 15%.

This clonotype originated in a female patient between 2 and 15 years old who had a stem cell transplant for aplastic anemia, so the T cells may come from the graft donor. The chain combines TRBV7-6 with TRBJ2-7, with D unclear. This specimen was PBMCs, mostly from graft donor cells, taken 180 days after TCRalphabeta/CD19-depleted stem cell transplant. In DNA, the CDR3 is TGTGCCAGCAGCGCCTTAAACTACGAGCAGTACTTC. Protein: CASSALNYEQYF.